This TCR beta chain originates from a study of T cell repertoires in cytomegalovirus infection. Looking at the study overall: CMV infection and matching HLA type were both indicated by public TCR beta signatures. The study's findings and limits: Identification of carriers of CMV plus the relevant HLA was achieved through cumulative public TCR beta family frequency. Across the ex vivo response, the dominant clonotypes were HLA-C-restricted CMV-specific TCR beta clonotypes.

V gave up 3 bases and J gave up 0 bases, with 10 bases separating them. The CDR3 has 14 amino acids. CDR1 and CDR2 from the germline V gene are DFQATT and SNEGSKA (reference sequence). On this clonotype itself: The antigen remains undetermined.

TCRdb reanalysed the reads using MiXCR and keeps one entry per CDR3 protein. The sample consists of about 350,000 distinct CDR3 sequences, roughly 36% of them appearing once. The rearrangement links TRBV20-1 to TRBJ2-3; D perhaps matches TRBD2 (5 bases). The clonotype was recovered from a human donor in good health (CMV status not recorded). Some clones in this sample may be carry-over from other donors' samples. Here the sequenced sample was cultured PBMCs, taken from culture after CMV antigen stimulation. The CDR3 protein is CSARATTSTDTQYF. The DNA for the CDR3 is TGCAGTGCTAGGGCGACTACTAGCACAGATACGCAGTATTTT.